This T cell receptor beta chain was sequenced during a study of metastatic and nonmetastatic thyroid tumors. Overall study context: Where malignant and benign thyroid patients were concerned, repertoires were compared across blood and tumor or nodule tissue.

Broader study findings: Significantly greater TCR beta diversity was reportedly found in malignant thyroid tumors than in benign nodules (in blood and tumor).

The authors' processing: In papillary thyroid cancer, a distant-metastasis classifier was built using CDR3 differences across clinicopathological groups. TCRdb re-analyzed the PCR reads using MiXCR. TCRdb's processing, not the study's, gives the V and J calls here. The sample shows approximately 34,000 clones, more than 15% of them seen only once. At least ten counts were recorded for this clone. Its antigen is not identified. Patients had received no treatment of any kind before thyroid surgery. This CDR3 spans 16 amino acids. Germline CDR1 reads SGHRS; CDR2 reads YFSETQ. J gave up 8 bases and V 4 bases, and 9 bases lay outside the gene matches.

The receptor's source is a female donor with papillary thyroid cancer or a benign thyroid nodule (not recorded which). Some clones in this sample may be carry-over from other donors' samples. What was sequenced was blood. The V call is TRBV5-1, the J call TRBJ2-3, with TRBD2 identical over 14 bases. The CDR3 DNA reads TGCGCCAGCAGCGACCCGGGACTAGCGGGGGCCGCTACGCAGTATTTT. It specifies CASSDPGLAGAATQYF.